This T cell receptor beta chain came from a study of cytomegalovirus exposure and HLA in healthy donors (dated by TCRdb to 2016 to 2017). For context, the study as a whole: The 666 repertoires of the first cohort and the roughly 110 validation repertoires were produced on the same platform, according to a later analysis. To predict cytomegalovirus infection status, the study combined high-throughput TCR immunosequencing, statistical association of individual TCRs with disease status, and machine learning. The study aimed to test whether cataloging public T cell receptors could reveal signatures of past pathogen exposure. Besides the first cohort of 550 to 750 subjects, a separate validation cohort made up of 120 different subjects was used.

Notes on this clone: What this receptor recognizes is not known. Per-base qualities were not stored, and no clone one base away is much larger.

The CDR3 numbers 15 residues from cysteine through phenylalanine. Solely the CDR3 DNA is kept, with 45 bases framed from the first base. Trimming accounts for 4 bases at V and 0 bases at J, while the number of junction bases matched to no gene is 6. From a lookup of the germline V gene, CDR1 and CDR2 are SGHRS and YFSETQ. Donors formed part of the validation cohort, which comprised about 120 subjects and was distinct from the first cohort of several hundred subjects. Library method: the immunoSEQ multiplex PCR assay. As for the original processing: To diagnose cytomegalovirus status from the catalog of TCR beta chain sequences, a statistical classification framework was built. The table was pulled from immuneACCESS by TCRdb, which kept in-frame rearrangements only. Such tables lose some clones; where checked, under half of the loss comes from unresolved V genes, and the rest has no known cause. V, J and clone size are those of that table, while D and trimming were read from the DNA. Across this sample there are 90,000 or so clones, with 85% seen only once. 20% to 25% of the sample is in the top ten clones.

Broader findings and caveats from the paper: A total of 150 to 200 TCR beta chains were listed by the study as associated with cytomegalovirus. A later analysis found that TCRs clustered in the first cohort also tended to co-occur in the approximately 120 validation repertoires, with approximately 93% of cluster scores above 0. In vitro tests confirmed that a few of the cytomegalovirus-associated TCR beta chains recognize cytomegalovirus antigens. A later analysis lacked HLA typing for the validation cohort, so it scored co-occurrence in that cohort across all 120 or so repertoires. While some public TCRs were present in many individuals, most TCR sequences turned up only very rarely across donors. The authors suggested that the approach could potentially be generalized to other disease states and immunological phenotypes. The classifier was reported to diagnose cytomegalovirus status with high specificity and sensitivity in both the original and validation cohorts.

The source material was PBMCs. The rearrangement joined TRBV5-1 to TRBJ1-1, with 7 bases aligning to TRBD1. This TCR came from a man in his late teens or twenties in good health and CMV-seropositive. CDR3 region: CASSGGTDMNTEAFF. The sequenced DNA: TGCGCCAGCAGCGGCGGGACAGATATGAACACTGAAGCTTTCTTT.